Below, one T cell receptor beta chain is given with its context. The antigen is not known. The sample is drawn from a study of cytotoxic CD8 clonotypes in ibrutinib-treated CLL. General observations from the study: Clonality increased at ibrutinib response, then returned toward baseline at progression. There were few public clonotypes, and on treatment they contracted or stayed stable.

The CDR3 runs to 15 residues. The V gene lost 7 bases and the J gene lost 1 base, with 13 bases spanning the gap. Germline V gives CDR1 KGHSH, CDR2 LQKENI. Target depth was 1 in 200,000 to 1 in 1 million T cells, about 10x per clonotype. Data came from immunoSEQ multiplex PCR; TCRdb stores just in-frame clones and leaves some out. The sample has approximately 320,000 clones; approximately 67% are singletons. This chain connects TRBV18 to TRBJ2-2; no firm D call. The receptor's source is a human donor with chronic lymphocytic leukemia. Specimen: PBMCs, collected after 36 months of ibrutinib treatment. The CDR3 sequence is CASCRNHENTGELFF. In nucleotides, the CDR3 is TGTGCCAGCTGCCGAAACCATGAGAACACCGGGGAGCTGTTTTTT.